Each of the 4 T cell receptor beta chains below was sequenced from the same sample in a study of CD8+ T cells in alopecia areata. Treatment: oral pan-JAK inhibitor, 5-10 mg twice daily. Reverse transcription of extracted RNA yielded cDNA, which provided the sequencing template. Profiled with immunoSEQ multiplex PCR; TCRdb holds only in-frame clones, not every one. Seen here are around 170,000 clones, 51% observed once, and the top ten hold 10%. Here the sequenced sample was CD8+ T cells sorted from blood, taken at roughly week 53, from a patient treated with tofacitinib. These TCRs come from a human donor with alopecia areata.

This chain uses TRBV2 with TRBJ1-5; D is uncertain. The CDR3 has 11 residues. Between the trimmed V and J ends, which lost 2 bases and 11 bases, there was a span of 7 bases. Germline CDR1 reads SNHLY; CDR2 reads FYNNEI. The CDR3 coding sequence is TGTGCCAGCAGTGAAACGGGATCCCAGCATTTT. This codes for CASSETGSQHF.

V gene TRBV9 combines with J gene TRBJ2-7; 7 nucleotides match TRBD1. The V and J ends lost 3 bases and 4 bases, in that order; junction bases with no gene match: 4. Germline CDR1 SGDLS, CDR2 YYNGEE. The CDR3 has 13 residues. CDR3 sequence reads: CASSESTGYEQYF. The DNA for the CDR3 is TGTGCCAGCAGCGAATCGACAGGGTACGAGCAGTACTTC.

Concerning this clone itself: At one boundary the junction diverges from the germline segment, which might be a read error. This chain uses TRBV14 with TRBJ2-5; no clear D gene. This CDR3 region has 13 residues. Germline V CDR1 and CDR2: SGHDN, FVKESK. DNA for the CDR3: TGTGCCAGCAGCCGCCTCAACCACGAGACCCAGTACTTC. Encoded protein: CASSRLNHETQYF.

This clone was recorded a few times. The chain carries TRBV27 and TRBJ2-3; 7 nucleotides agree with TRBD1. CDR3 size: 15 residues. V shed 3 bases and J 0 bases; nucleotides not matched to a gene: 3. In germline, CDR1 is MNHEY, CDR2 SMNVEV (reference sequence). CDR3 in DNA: TGTGCCAGCAGTTTCGGACAGGCGAGCACAGATACGCAGTATTTT. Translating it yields CASSFGQASTDTQYF.